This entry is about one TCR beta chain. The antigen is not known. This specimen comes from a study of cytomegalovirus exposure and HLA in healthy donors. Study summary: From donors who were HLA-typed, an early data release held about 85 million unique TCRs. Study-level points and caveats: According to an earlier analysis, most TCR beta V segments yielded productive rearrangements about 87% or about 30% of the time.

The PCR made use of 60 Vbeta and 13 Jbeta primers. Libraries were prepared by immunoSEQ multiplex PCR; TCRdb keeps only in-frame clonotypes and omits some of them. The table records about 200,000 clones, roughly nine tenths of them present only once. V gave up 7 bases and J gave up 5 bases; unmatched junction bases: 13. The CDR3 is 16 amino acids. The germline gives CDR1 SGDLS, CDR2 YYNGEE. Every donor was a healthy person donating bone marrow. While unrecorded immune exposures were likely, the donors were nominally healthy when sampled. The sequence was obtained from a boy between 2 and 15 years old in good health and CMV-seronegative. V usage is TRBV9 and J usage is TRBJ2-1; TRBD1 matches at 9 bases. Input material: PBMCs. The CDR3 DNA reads TGTGCCAGCTCACGACCCACCCGGGACAGGGACAATGAGCAGTTCTTC. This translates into CASSRPTRDRDNEQFF.